This T cell receptor (beta chain) was sequenced for a study of identifying expanded T cells in peripheral blood. This CDR3 contains 15 residues. CDR1 is LNHDA and CDR2 is SQIVND in the germline V gene (reference sequence). Trimming cost V 4 bases and J 2 bases; bases outside gene matches: 7. Whole-study results and caveats: Roughly 1.2 clones differed between technical replicates, versus around 15 and 19 over time. Across healthy donors, higher total template counts meant significantly greater roughly 2-week count variance.

Concerning this clone: Its target is not known.

Generated by immunoSEQ multiplex PCR, the TCRdb table keeps only in-frame clones and is missing some. The table shows about 100,000 clones, with about 90% occurring only once. Sequenced sample: blood. This chain joins TRBV19 and TRBJ1-1, with 7 bases lining up with TRBD1. This receptor was taken from a person between 18 and 70 years old in good health. CDR3 sequence reads: CASSSYKGGNTEAFF. Here the CDR3 DNA reads TGTGCCAGTAGTAGCTATAAAGGGGGCAACACTGAAGCTTTCTTT. The complete variable domain, with remaining parts taken from reference TRBV19 and TRBJ1-1, reads DGGITQSPKYLFRKEGQNVTLSCEQNLNHDAMYWYRQDPGQGLRLIYYSQIVNDFQKGDIAEGYSVSREKKESFPLTVTSAQKNPTAFYLCASSSYKGGNTEAFFGQGTRLTVV.